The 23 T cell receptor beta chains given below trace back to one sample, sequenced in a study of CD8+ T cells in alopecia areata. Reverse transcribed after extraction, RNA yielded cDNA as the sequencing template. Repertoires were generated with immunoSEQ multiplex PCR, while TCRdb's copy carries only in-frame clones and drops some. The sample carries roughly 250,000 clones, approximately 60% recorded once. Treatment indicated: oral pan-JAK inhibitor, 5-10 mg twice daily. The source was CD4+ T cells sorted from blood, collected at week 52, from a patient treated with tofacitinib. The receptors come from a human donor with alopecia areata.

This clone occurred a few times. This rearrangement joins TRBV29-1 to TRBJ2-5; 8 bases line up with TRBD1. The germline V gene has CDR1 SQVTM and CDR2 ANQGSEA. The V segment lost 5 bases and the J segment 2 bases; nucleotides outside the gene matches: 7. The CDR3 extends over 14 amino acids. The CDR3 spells CSVNRGAQQETQYF. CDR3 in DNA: TGCAGCGTTAACAGGGGGGCCCAACAAGAGACCCAGTACTTC. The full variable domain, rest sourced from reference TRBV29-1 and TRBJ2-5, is SAVISQKPSRDICQRGTSLTIQCQVDSQVTMMFWYRQQPGQSLTLIATANQGSEATYESGFVIDKFPISRPNLTFSTLTVSNMSPEDSSIYLCSVNRGAQQETQYFGPGTRLLVL.

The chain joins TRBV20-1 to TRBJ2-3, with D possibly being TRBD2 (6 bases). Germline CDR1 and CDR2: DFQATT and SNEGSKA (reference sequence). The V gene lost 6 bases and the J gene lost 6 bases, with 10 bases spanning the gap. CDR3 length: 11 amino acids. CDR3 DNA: TGCAGTGCAAGACTAGTTGATACGCAGTATTTT. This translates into CSARLVDTQYF.

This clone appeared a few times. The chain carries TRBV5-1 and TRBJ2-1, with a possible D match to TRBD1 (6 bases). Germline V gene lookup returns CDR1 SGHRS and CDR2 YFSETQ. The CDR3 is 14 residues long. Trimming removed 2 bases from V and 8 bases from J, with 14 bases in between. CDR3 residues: CASSLGQFRDEQFF. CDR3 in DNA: TGCGCCAGCAGCTTAGGACAGTTTCGGGATGAGCAGTTCTTC.

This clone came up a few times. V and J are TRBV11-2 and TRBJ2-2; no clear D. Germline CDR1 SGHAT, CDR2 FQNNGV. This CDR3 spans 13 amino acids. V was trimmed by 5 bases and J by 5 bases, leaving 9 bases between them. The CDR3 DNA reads TGTGCCAGCAGCCCTCTAGGGACCGGGGAGCTGTTTTTT. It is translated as CASSPLGTGELFF.

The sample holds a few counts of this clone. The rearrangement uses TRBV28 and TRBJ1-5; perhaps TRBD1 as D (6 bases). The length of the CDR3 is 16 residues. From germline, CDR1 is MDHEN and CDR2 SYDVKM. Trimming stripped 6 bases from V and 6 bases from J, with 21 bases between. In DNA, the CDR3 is TGTGCCAGCAGAAAACCCGGCAGGGGTGGAGGTCAGCCCCAGCATTTT. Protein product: CASRKPGRGGGQPQHF.

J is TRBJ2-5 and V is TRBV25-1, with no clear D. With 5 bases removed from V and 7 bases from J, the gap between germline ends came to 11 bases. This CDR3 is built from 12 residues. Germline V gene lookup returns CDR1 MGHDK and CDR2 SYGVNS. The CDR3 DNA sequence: TGTGCCAGCAGTCCCGGTGGGTGGACCCAGTACTTC. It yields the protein CASSPGGWTQYF.

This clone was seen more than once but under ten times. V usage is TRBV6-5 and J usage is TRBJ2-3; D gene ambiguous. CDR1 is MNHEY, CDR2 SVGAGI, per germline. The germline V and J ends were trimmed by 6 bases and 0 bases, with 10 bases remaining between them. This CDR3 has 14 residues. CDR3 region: CASRLSLSTDTQYF. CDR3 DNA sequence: TGTGCCAGCAGGCTCTCCCTAAGCACAGATACGCAGTATTTT.

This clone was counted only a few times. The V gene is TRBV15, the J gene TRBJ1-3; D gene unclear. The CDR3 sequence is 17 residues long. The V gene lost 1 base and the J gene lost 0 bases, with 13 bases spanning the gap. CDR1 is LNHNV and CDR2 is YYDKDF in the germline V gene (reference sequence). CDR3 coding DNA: TGTGCCACCAGCAGAGTGGAAGGGTGGTTCTCTGGAAACACCATATATTTT. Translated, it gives CATSRVEGWFSGNTIYF.

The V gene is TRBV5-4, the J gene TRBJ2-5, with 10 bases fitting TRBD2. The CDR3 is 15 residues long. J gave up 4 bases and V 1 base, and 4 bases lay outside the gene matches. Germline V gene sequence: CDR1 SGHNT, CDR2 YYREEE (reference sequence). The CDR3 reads CASSLLAGVGETQYF. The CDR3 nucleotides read TGTGCCAGCAGCTTGCTAGCGGGGGTGGGAGAGACCCAGTACTTC.

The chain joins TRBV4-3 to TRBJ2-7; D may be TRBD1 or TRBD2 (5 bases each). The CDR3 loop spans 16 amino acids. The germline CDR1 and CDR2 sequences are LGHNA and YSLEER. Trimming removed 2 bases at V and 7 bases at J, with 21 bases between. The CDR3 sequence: CASSQYRSGYPGEQYF. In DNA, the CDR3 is TGCGCCAGCAGCCAATACCGGTCAGGGTACCCGGGAGAGCAGTACTTC.

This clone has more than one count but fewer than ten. The CDR3 coding sequence is TGTGCCAGCAGCCGGTTAGGGGAGCTGTTTTTT. Its translation is CASSRLGELFF. The chain recombines TRBV11-2 with TRBJ2-2; D remains unclear. V lost 5 bases and J lost 8, with 6 bases in between. The CDR3 is 11 residues long. Germline CDR1 SGHAT, CDR2 FQNNGV.

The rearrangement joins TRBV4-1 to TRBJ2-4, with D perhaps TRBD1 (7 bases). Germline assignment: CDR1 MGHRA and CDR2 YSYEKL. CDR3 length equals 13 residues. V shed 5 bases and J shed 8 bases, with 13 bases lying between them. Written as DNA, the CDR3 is TGCGCCAGCAGCAGCAGGGGGGAGGACATTCAGTACTTC. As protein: CASSSRGEDIQYF.

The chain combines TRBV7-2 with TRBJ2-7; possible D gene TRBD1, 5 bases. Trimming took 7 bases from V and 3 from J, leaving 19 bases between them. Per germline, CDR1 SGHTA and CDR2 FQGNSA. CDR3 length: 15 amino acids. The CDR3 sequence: CASTPERTYIYEQYF. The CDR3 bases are TGTGCCAGCACTCCAGAACGGACATACATCTACGAGCAGTACTTC.

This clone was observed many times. CDR3 coding DNA: TGCGCCAGCAGCTTGGTGGGTAGGGCAGAAGAGACCCAGTACTTC. Encoded protein: CASSLVGRAEETQYF. The rearrangement links TRBV5-1 to TRBJ2-5; D gene uncertain. The V and J ends lost 0 bases and 3 bases respectively, with 12 bases between them. The CDR3 is made up of 15 amino acids. Per germline, CDR1 SGHRS and CDR2 YFSETQ.

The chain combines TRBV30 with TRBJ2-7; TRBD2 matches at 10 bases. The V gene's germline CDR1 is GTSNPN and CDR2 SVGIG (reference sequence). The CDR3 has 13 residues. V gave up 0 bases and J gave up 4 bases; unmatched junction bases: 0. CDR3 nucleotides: TGTGCCTGGAGTGTACTAGCGGGGTACGAGCAGTACTTC. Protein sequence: CAWSVLAGYEQYF.

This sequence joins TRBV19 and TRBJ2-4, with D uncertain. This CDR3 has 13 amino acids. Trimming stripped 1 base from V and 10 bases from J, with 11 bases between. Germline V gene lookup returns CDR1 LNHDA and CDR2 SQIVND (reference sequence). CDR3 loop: CASSIGEAGIQYF. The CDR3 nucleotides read TGTGCCAGTAGTATAGGGGAAGCCGGAATTCAGTACTTC.

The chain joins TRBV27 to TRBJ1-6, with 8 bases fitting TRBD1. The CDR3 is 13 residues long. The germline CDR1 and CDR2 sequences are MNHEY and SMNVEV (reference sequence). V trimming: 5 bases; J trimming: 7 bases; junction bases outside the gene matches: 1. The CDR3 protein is CASSRQGNSPLHF. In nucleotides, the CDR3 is TGTGCCAGCAGTCGACAGGGGAATTCACCCCTCCACTTT.

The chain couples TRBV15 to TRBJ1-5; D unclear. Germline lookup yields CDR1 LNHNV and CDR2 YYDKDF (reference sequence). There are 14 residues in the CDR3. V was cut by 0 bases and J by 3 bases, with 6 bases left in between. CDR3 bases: TGTGCCACCAGCAGAGATTTATACAATCAGCCCCAGCATTTT. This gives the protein CATSRDLYNQPQHF.

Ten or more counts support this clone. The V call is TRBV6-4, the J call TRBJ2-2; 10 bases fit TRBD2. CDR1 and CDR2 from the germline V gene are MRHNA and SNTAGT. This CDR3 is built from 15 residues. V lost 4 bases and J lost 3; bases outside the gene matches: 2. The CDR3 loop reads CASSVLAGDTGELFF. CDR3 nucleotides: TGTGCCAGCAGTGTGCTAGCGGGGGACACCGGGGAGCTGTTTTTT.

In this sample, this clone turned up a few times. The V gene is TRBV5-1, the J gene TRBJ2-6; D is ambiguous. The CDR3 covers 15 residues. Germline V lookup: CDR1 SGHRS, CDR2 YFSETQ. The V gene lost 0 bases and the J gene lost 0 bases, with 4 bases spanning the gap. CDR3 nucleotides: TGCGCCAGCAGCTTGGGGGACTCTGGGGCCAACGTCCTGACTTTC. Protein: CASSLGDSGANVLTF.

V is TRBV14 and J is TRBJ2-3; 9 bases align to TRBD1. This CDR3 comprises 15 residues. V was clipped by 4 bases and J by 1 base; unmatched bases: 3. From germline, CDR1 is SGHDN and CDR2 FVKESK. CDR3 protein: CASSPRDRGTDTQYF. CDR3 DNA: TGTGCCAGCAGCCCCCGGGACAGGGGCACAGATACGCAGTATTTT.

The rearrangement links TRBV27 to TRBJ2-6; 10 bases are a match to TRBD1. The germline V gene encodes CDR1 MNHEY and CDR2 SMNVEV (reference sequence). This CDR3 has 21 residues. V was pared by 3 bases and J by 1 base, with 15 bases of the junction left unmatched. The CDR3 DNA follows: TGTGCCAGCAGTTTCGGGGCCCCCCGACAGGGGGCTGGGTCTGGGGCCAACGTCCTGACTTTC. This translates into CASSFGAPRQGAGSGANVLTF.

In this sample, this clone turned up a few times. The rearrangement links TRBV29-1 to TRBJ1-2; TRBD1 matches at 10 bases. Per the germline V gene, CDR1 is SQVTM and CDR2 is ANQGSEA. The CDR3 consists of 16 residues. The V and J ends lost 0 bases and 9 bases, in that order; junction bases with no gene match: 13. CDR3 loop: CSVEDMEWDRGFCYTF. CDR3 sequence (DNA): TGCAGCGTTGAAGATATGGAGTGGGACAGGGGATTTTGCTACACCTTC.